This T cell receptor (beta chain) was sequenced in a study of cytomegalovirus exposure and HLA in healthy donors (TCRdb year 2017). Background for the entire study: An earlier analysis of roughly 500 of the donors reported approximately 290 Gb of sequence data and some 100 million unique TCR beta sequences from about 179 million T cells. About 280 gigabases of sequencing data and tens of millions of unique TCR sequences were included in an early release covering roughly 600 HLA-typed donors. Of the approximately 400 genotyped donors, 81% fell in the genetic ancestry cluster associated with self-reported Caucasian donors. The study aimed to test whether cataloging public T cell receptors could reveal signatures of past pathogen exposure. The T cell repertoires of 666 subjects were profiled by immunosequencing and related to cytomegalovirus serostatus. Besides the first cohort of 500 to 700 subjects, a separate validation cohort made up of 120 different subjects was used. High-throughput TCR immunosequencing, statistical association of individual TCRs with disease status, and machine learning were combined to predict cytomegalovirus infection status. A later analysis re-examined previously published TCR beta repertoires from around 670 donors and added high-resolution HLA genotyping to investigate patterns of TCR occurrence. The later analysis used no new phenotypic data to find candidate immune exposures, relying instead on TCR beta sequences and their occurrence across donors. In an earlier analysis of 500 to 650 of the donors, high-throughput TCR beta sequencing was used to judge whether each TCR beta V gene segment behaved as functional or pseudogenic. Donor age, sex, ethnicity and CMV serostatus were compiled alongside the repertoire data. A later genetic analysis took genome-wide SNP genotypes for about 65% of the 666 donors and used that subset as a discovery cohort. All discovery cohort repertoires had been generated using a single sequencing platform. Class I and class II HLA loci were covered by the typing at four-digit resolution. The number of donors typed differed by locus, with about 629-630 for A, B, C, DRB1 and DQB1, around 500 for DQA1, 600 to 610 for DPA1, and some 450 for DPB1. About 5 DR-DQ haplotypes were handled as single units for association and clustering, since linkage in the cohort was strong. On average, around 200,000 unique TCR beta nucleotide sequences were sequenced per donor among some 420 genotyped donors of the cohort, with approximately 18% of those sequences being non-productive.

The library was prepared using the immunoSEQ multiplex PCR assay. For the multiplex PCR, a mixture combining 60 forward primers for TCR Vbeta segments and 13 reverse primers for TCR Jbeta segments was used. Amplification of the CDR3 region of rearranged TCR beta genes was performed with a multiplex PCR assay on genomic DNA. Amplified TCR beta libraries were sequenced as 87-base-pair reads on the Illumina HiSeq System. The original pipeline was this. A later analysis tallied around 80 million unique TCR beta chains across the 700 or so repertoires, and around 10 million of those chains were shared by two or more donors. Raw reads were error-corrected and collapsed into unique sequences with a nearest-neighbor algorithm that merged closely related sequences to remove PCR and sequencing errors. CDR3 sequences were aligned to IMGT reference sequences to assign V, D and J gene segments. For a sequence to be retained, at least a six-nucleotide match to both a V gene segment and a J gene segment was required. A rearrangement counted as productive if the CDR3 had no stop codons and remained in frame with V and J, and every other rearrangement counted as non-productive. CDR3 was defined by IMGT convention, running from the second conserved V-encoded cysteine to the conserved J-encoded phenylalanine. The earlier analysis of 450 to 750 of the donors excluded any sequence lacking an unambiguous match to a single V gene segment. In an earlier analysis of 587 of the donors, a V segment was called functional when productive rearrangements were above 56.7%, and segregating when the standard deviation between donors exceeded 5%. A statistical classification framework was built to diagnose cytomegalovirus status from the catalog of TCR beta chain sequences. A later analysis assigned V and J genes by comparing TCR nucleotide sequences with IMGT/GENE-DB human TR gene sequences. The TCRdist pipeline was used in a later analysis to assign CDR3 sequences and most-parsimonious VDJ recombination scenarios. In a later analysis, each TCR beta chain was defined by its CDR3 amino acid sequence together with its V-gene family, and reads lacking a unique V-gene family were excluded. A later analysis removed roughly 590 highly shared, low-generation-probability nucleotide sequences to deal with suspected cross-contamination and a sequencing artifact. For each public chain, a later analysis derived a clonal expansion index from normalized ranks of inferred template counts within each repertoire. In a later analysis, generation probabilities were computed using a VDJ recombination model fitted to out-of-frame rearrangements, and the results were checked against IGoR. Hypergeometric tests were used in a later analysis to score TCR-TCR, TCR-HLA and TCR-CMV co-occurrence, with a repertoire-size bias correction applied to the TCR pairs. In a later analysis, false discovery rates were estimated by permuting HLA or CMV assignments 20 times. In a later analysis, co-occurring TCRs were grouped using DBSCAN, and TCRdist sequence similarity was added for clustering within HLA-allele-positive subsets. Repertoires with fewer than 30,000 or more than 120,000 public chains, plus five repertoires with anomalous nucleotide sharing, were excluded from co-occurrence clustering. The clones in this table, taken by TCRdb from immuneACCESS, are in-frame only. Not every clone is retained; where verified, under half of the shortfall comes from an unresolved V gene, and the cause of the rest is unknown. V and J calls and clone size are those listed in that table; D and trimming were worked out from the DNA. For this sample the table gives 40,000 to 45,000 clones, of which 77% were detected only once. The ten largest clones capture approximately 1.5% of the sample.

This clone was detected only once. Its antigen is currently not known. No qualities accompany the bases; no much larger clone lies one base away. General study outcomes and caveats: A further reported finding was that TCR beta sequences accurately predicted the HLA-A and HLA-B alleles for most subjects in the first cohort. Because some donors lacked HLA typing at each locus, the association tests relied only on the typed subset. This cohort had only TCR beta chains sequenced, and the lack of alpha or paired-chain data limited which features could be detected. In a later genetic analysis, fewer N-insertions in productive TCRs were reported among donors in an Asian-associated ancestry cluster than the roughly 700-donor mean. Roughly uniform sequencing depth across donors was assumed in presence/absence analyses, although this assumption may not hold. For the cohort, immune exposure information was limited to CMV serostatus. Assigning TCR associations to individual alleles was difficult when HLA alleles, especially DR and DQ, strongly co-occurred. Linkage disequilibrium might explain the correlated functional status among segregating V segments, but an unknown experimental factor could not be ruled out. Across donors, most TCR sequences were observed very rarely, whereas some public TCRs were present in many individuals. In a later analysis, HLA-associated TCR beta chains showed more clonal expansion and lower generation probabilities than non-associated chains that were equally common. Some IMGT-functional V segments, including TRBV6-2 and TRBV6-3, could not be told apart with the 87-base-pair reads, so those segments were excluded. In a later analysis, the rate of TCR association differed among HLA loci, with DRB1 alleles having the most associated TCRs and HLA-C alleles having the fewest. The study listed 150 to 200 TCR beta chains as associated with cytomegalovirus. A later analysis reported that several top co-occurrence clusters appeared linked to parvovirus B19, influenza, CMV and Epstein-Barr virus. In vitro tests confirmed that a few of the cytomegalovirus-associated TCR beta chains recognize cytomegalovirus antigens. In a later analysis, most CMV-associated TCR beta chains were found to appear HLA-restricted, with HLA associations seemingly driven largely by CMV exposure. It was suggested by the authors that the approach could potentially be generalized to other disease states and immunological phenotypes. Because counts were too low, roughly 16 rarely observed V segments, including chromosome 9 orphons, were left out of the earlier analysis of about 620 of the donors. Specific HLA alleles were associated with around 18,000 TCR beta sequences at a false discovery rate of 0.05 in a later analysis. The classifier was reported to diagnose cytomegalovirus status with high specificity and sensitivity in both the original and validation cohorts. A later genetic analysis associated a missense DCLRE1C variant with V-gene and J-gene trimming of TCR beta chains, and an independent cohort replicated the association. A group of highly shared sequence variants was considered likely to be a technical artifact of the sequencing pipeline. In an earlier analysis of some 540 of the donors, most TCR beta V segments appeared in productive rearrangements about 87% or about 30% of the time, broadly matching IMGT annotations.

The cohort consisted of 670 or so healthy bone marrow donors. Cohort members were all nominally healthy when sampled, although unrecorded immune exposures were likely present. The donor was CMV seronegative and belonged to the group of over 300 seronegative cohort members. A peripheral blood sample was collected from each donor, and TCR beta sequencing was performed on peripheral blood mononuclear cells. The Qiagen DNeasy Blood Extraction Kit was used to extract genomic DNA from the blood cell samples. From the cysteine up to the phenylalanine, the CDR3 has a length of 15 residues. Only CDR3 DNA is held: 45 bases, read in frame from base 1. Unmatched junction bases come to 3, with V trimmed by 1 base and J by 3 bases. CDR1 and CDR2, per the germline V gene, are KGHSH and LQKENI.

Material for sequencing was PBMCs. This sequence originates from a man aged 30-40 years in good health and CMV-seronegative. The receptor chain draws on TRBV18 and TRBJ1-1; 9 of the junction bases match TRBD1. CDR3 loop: CASSPRQGGDTEAFF. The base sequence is TGTGCCAGCTCACCACGACAGGGGGGGGACACTGAAGCTTTCTTT.